Each of the 5 T cell receptor beta chains below was sequenced from the same sample in a study of T cells in Graves' hyperthyroidism and ophthalmopathy. RNA transcripts yielded amplified TCR beta CDR3 regions. Primed by the HTBI set, a first-round RT-PCR was run on the TCR CDR3. TCRdb re-called the multiplex PCR reads with MiXCR, one entry per CDR3 protein. The sample includes about 380,000 distinct CDR3 sequences, around 13% of them seen just once. Sequencing was performed on blood. The receptors shown here come from a woman aged 55-75 years with Graves' hyperthyroidism.

The rearrangement links TRBV24-1 to TRBJ1-5, with D unclear. This CDR3 comprises 12 residues. V gave up 4 bases and J gave up 5 bases, with 5 bases separating them. Germline CDR1 is KGHDR and CDR2 is SFDVKD. The CDR3 DNA sequence: TGTGCCACCAGTGACCAGGATCAGCCCCAGCATTTT. Protein sequence: CATSDQDQPQHF.

This clonotype was seen many times. V is TRBV28 and J is TRBJ2-1; D is ambiguous. V lost 5 bases, J lost 7 bases, and 12 bases lay in between. This CDR3 contains 13 residues. Germline assignment: CDR1 MDHEN and CDR2 SYDVKM. The CDR3 DNA sequence: TGTGCCAGCAGTAGCGTTTATAGGAATGAGCAGTTCTTC. It translates to CASSSVYRNEQFF. The full variable domain, with the rest looked up from reference TRBV28 and TRBJ2-1, is DVKVTQSSRYLVKRTGEKVFLECVQDMDHENMFWYRQDPGLGLRLIYFSYDVKMKEKGDIPEGYSVSREKKERFSLILESASTNQTSMYLCASSSVYRNEQFFGPGTRLTVL.

The table lists this clonotype with many counts. This chain joins TRBV7-2 and TRBJ2-7; no reliable D call. CDR1 is SGHTA and CDR2 is FQGNSA in the germline V gene. V was cut by 6 bases and J by 0 bases, with 15 bases left in between. The CDR3 length is 15 residues. CDR3 sequence (DNA): TGTGCCAGCAGTTATTCAAGCTCCAGCTCCTACGAGCAGTACTTC. Its translation is CASSYSSSSSYEQYF.

This clonotype was recorded many times. CDR3 region: CSASDLGLEAFF. CDR3 DNA sequence: TGCAGCGCCTCGGATCTAGGCCTGGAAGCTTTCTTT. The rearrangement links TRBV29-1 to TRBJ1-1; D gene unclear. Germline V gives CDR1 SQVTM, CDR2 ANQGSEA. The CDR3 totals 12 residues. Trimming shortened V by 7 bases and J by 8 bases, and 17 bases separated the two germline ends.

This chain links TRBV6-2 or TRBV6-3 with TRBJ2-5; 7 nucleotides match TRBD2. Germline CDR1 and CDR2: MNHEY and SVGEGT. After removal of 2 bases from V and 1 base from J, the junction contained 10 bases not matched to a gene. This CDR3 is built from 17 residues. CDR3 region: CASSYAFSTSAQETQYF. Here the CDR3 DNA reads TGTGCCAGCAGTTACGCCTTCAGCACTAGCGCCCAAGAGACCCAGTACTTC.